This passage covers 9 T cell receptor beta chains from one sample sequenced in a study of T cell repertoires in cytomegalovirus infection. TCRdb independently ran MiXCR on the reads; one entry per CDR3 protein. The sample has over 250,000 distinct CDR3 sequences; about 26% are singletons. The sequencing input was PBMCs. The source is a human donor in good health (CMV status not recorded). Some clones in this sample may be carry-over from other donors' samples.

This clonotype was seen a few times. V is TRBV19 and J is TRBJ1-5; D gene uncertain. CDR1 and CDR2 (germline): LNHDA, SQIVND (reference sequence). Deletions cut 3 bases from V and 2 bases from J, with 11 bases between. The CDR3 totals 15 residues. CDR3 bases: TGTGCCAGTAGTATCCCGGGGTTCGGCAATCAGCCCCAGCATTTT. This sequence encodes CASSIPGFGNQPQHF.

This clonotype has more than one count but fewer than ten. The chain joins TRBV24-1 to TRBJ2-2; D is unclear. With 6 bases removed from V and 3 bases from J, the gap between germline ends came to 10 bases. The CDR3 extends over 14 amino acids. CDR1 is KGHDR, CDR2 SFDVKD, per germline. The CDR3 loop reads CATSFSGYTGELFF. Here the CDR3 DNA reads TGTGCCACCAGTTTTTCTGGTTACACCGGGGAGCTGTTTTTT.

In its sample, this clonotype was seen many times. The CDR3 sequence: CASSGQGAGQPQHF. The CDR3 DNA follows: TGTGCCAGCTCTGGACAGGGGGCTGGTCAGCCCCAGCATTTT. V and J are TRBV12-3 or TRBV12-4 and TRBJ1-5; 11 bases match TRBD1. The V and J ends lost 8 bases and 6 bases, in that order; junction bases with no gene match: 6. The CDR3 consists of 14 residues.

The rearrangement uses TRBV3-1 and TRBJ1-2, with no clear D. Germline V gene sequence: CDR1 LGHDT, CDR2 YNNKEL (reference sequence). V was pared by 0 bases and J by 4 bases, with 15 bases between. The CDR3 totals 16 residues. CDR3 residues: CASSQERTARFYGYTF. The CDR3 DNA follows: TGTGCCAGCAGCCAAGAAAGAACAGCGCGCTTCTATGGCTACACCTTC.

This clonotype was detected a few times. V usage is TRBV27 and J usage is TRBJ2-2, with 10 bases fitting TRBD1. The CDR3 length is 16 residues. The junction had 6 bases not matched to a gene; V was cut back by 5 bases and J by 3 bases. The germline CDR1 and CDR2 sequences are MNHEY and SMNVEV (reference sequence). This CDR3 is CASSTRGQGYTGELFF. The DNA for the CDR3 is TGTGCCAGCAGTACCCGGGGACAGGGGTACACCGGGGAGCTGTTTTTT.

This clonotype has only a few counts. V and J are TRBV19 and TRBJ1-2; D is possibly TRBD1 (6 bases). The germline V and J ends were trimmed by 1 base and 4 bases, with 13 bases remaining between them. The CDR3 sequence is 15 residues long. The germline gives CDR1 LNHDA, CDR2 SQIVND (reference sequence). The DNA of the CDR3 is TGTGCCAGTAGTATAGGGGCCGGACAGATCTATGGCTACACCTTC. It encodes CASSIGAGQIYGYTF.

The chain carries TRBV7-2 and TRBJ2-7; the D gene is possibly TRBD2 (6 bases). Germline CDR1 and CDR2: SGHTA and FQGNSA. The CDR3 runs to 14 residues. V was pared by 2 bases and J by 2 bases, with 10 bases between. The CDR3 coding sequence is TGTGCCAGCAGCTTAATACTAGCCCCCTACGAGCAGTACTTC. This gives the protein CASSLILAPYEQYF.

DNA of the CDR3: TGTGCCAGCAGGGACGACGCTGTGGCTGAAGCTTTCTTT. It encodes CASRDDAVAEAFF. J is TRBJ1-1 and V is TRBV2, with D unresolved. CDR3 size: 13 residues. Deletions cut 6 bases from V and 6 bases from J, with 14 bases between. Per germline, CDR1 SNHLY and CDR2 FYNNEI.

Ten or more counts support this clonotype. The chain has TRBV7-9 and TRBJ2-2; no clear D. The germline gives CDR1 SEHNR, CDR2 FQNEAQ (reference sequence). V was shortened by 1 base and J by 2 bases, with 8 bases between the two germline ends. The CDR3 consists of 15 residues. The chain's CDR3 is CASSLDSFNTGELFF. In DNA form, the CDR3 reads TGTGCCAGCAGCTTAGACAGTTTTAACACCGGGGAGCTGTTTTTT.